The clone carrying this TCR beta chain was observed a few times. Its cognate antigen is unknown. The data were produced by immunoSEQ multiplex PCR, yet TCRdb's version contains in-frame clones alone and is incomplete. The sample records 350,000 to 450,000 clones, around nine tenths being singletons. Trimming took 5 bases from V and 3 from J; bases not matched to a gene: 4. CDR1 and CDR2 (germline): SEHNR, FQNEAQ (reference sequence). The CDR3 length is 15 residues. The data were taken from a study of Ad26.COV2.S vaccination and SARS-CoV-2 variants. General study findings and limits: In TCR breadth and depth analyses, total T cell responses may have been underestimated.

Treatment denoted: about 20 received Ad26.COV2.S at low or high dose, single or two shots; about 5 received placebo; per-sample allocation not given. Day 63 after the first injection of vaccine or placebo was the sampling time. Boston hosted the donor, who was an adult aged 18-55 years. The starting material was peripheral blood, obtained in a trial of Ad26.COV2.S vaccine versus placebo. The chain combines TRBV7-9 with TRBJ1-1; 12 bases line up with TRBD1. The receptor was derived from a person aged 18 to 65 who received the Ad26.COV2.S COVID-19 vaccine or a placebo. CDR3 in amino acids: CASSPGTGGDTEAFF. The CDR3 DNA sequence: TGTGCCAGCAGCCCCGGGACAGGGGGCGACACTGAAGCTTTCTTT.